A single sample gave rise to the 9 T cell receptor beta chains below, sequenced in a study of T cell repertoires in cytomegalovirus infection. MiXCR, applied by TCRdb to the reads, yields one record per CDR3 protein. Of 55,000 to 70,000 distinct CDR3 sequences in the sample, around 33% were seen once. Their antigens remain unidentified. The sample comprised PBMCs, sequenced either directly or after in vitro stimulation (not recorded which). These receptors all stem from a human donor in good health (CMV status not recorded). Some clones in this sample may be carry-over from other donors' samples.

This clonotype was picked up many times. The rearrangement joins TRBV7-9 to TRBJ1-4; 10 bases line up with TRBD1. CDR3 size: 16 residues. V gave up 3 bases and J gave up 8 bases; unmatched junction bases: 9. The germline V gene encodes CDR1 SEHNR and CDR2 FQNEAQ (reference sequence). CDR3 coding DNA: TGTGCCAGCAGCTTCCTGCTGGGACAGGGGTACGAAAAACTGTTTTTT. As protein: CASSFLLGQGYEKLFF.

This clonotype has a handful of counts. The chain joins TRBV27 to TRBJ1-6, with TRBD1 as a possible D gene (6 bases). CDR1 MNHEY and CDR2 SMNVEV come from the germline V gene (reference sequence). The CDR3 has 16 residues. The V end was cut by 8 bases, the J end by 9 bases, with 23 bases between. CDR3 loop: CASGKVRGAPISPLHF. For the CDR3, the DNA is TGTGCCAGCGGTAAAGTTCGGGGGGCTCCTATTTCACCCCTCCACTTT.

Turning to this clonotype: The junction shows a germline mismatch at one end, possibly a read error. The rearrangement uses TRBV28 and TRBJ1-2, with D perhaps TRBD1 (5 bases). There are 10 residues in the CDR3. Germline assignment: CDR1 MDHEN and CDR2 SYDVKM. The CDR3 DNA reads as TGTGCCAGCAGTTTCGACAGAAAAGTTTTC. It specifies CASSFDRKVF.

Only a few counts were recorded for this clonotype. This chain uses TRBV5-4 with TRBJ1-3; the match to TRBD1 covers 9 bases. The germline CDR1 and CDR2 sequences are SGHNT and YYREEE (reference sequence). The CDR3 has 14 amino acids. J was trimmed by 3 bases and V by 4 bases; bases with no gene match: 2. DNA of the CDR3: TGTGCCAGCAGCGAGGACAGGGGTGGAAACACCATATATTTT. Translation: CASSEDRGGNTIYF.

This clonotype was seen a handful of times. The V and J genes are TRBV7-7 and TRBJ2-1; 10 bases line up with TRBD2. J lost 9 bases, V lost 8 bases, and 4 bases had no gene match. Germline-derived CDR1 and CDR2 are SSHAT and FNYEAQ (reference sequence). This CDR3 spans 12 amino acids. The CDR3 here is CASSVAGGEQFF. CDR3 nucleotide sequence: TGTGCCAGCTCGGTAGCGGGAGGTGAGCAGTTCTTC.

This clonotype was counted between two and nine times. The chain links TRBV11-2 to TRBJ2-1, with no clear D. Germline V CDR1 and CDR2: SGHAT, FQNNGV. V was clipped by 3 bases and J by 12 bases, with 12 bases between them. The CDR3 is 12 amino acids. CDR3 sequence (DNA): TGTGCCAGCAGCTTGGTGGGGTATTGGCAGTTCTTC. Amino acid sequence: CASSLVGYWQFF.

The chain joins TRBV5-4 to TRBJ2-3; unclear D gene. Germline assignment: CDR1 SGHNT and CDR2 YYREEE (reference sequence). Trimming removed 4 bases from V and 6 bases from J, with 12 bases in between. The CDR3 runs to 13 residues. In nucleotides, the CDR3 is TGTGCCAGCAGCACCTCTAGTGCCGATACGCAGTATTTT. It is translated as CASSTSSADTQYF.

This clonotype was seen a few times. V usage is TRBV7-2 and J usage is TRBJ2-7; D perhaps matches TRBD1 (5 bases). The V end lost 2 bases, the J end lost 3 bases, and 11 bases lay between the germline ends. CDR3 length: 14 residues. Looked up from germline, CDR1 is SGHTA and CDR2 is FQGNSA. CDR3 protein: CASSLILDSYEQYF. The CDR3 nucleotides are TGTGCCAGCAGCTTAATTTTAGACAGCTACGAGCAGTACTTC.

V is TRBV20-1 and J is TRBJ1-2; 9 bases are a match to TRBD1. The V segment lost 0 bases and the J segment 7 bases; nucleotides outside the gene matches: 12. This CDR3 contains 16 residues. Germline CDR1 DFQATT, CDR2 SNEGSKA (reference sequence). The CDR3 loop reads CSARDPTQRQGGGYTF. DNA of the CDR3: TGCAGTGCTAGAGATCCTACCCAGAGACAGGGGGGTGGCTACACCTTC.